This T cell receptor (beta chain) is from a study of T-cell reconstitution after alpha-beta-depleted transplantation in children. A library of TCRbeta sequences, prepared with unique molecular identifiers, was generated. TCRdb ran MiXCR on the PCR reads and lists one entry per CDR3 protein. The table lists over 80,000 distinct CDR3 sequences, 20% to 25% of them singletons. Study-wide findings and caveats: Diversity and T-cell counts at one year after transplant derived mostly from new T cells. Alpha-beta T cells present about two months after transplant were reported to originate from several hundred expanded graft clones.

A word on this clonotype: Its antigen is unknown.

The sample consisted of PBMCs, taken before TCRalphabeta/CD19-depleted stem cell transplant. The TCR comes from a boy between 2 and 10 years old with acute lymphoblastic leukemia, due to receive a stem cell transplant.

The CDR3 sequence is CASSLGGTNEQFF. CDR3 DNA: TGTGCCAGCAGCTTAGGAGGGACCAATGAGCAGTTCTTC. The V and J genes are TRBV7-7 and TRBJ2-1; either TRBD1 or TRBD2 may supply D (5 bases each). CDR3 length: 13 amino acids. V shed 1 base and J shed 6 bases, with 7 bases lying between them. Germline loops: CDR1 SSHAT, CDR2 FNYEAQ (reference sequence).